The 32 T cell receptor beta chains below all came from one sample that was sequenced in a study of response to subunit inactivated influenza vaccine. MiXCR, applied by TCRdb to the RT-PCR reads, yields one record per CDR3 protein. Of about 540,000 distinct CDR3 sequences in the sample, 14% are singletons; the top ten hold 11%. The sample here was PBMCs from blood, taken approximately 13 days after vaccination. The source of these receptors is a middle-aged man who received an inactivated influenza vaccine.

The chain combines TRBV7-2 with TRBJ1-1; D possibly corresponds to TRBD1 (6 bases). Trimming shortened V by 0 bases and J by 4 bases, and 9 bases separated the two germline ends. The CDR3 length is 14 residues. Looked up from germline, CDR1 is SGHTA and CDR2 is FQGNSA. CDR3 protein: CASSLATGPTEAFF. DNA for the CDR3: TGTGCCAGCAGCTTAGCCACAGGGCCCACTGAAGCTTTCTTT.

This clonotype was seen a few times. The chain links TRBV7-9 to TRBJ2-1, with a weak D call TRBD2 (6 bases). CDR3 length: 13 amino acids. V was clipped by 5 bases and J by 8 bases, with 13 bases between them. CDR1 is SEHNR and CDR2 is FQNEAQ in the germline V gene (reference sequence). The CDR3 DNA follows: TGTGCCAGCAGCCCATCATGGGGGGATGAGCAGTTCTTC. It yields the protein CASSPSWGDEQFF.

This clonotype was observed once. The gene calls are TRBV18 and TRBJ2-7; 11 positions match TRBD1. Germline CDR1 reads KGHSH; CDR2 reads LQKENI. The V and J ends lost 3 bases and 2 bases, in that order; junction bases with no gene match: 6. This CDR3 contains 16 residues. The CDR3 region is CASSPMGQGVTYEQYF. CDR3 bases: TGTGCCAGCTCACCGATGGGACAGGGGGTCACCTACGAGCAGTACTTC. Complete variable domain (other parts from reference TRBV18 and TRBJ2-7): NAGVMQNPRHLVRRRGQEARLRCSPMKGHSHVYWYRQLPEEGLKFMVYLQKENIIDESGMPKERFSAEFPKEGPSILRIQQVVRGDSAAYFCASSPMGQGVTYEQYFGPGTRLTVT.

This chain links TRBV6-2 or TRBV6-3 with TRBJ2-1; the D call may be TRBD1 or TRBD2 (5 bases each). V was cut by 2 bases and J by 4 bases, with 9 bases left in between. CDR1 and CDR2 (germline): MNHEY, SVGEGT. This CDR3 region has 14 residues. The CDR3 DNA is TGTGCCAGCAGTTACCCTTGGGGGTACAATGAGCAGTTCTTC. Residues: CASSYPWGYNEQFF.

This clonotype turned up a few times. The chain has TRBV6-2 or TRBV6-3 and TRBJ2-1; D not certain. Germline V gene sequence: CDR1 MNHEY, CDR2 SVGEGT. The CDR3 consists of 16 residues. The V end lost 5 bases, the J end lost 5 bases, and 19 bases lay between the germline ends. Here the CDR3 reads CASSNRVRLTNNEQFF. As DNA, the CDR3 is TGTGCCAGCAGTAATCGGGTGCGACTCACCAACAATGAGCAGTTCTTC.

This sequence joins TRBV12-3 or TRBV12-4 and TRBJ1-1; 11 positions match TRBD1. The CDR3 runs 13 residues. After removal of 10 bases from V and 5 bases from J, the junction contained 6 bases not matched to a gene. CDR3 sequence: CATRTGGWTEAFF. The DNA of the CDR3 is TGTGCCACCCGGACAGGGGGCTGGACTGAAGCTTTCTTT.

This clonotype appeared a few times. The chain combines TRBV7-6 with TRBJ2-7; the D gene could be TRBD1 or TRBD2 (6 bases each). The germline V gene encodes CDR1 SGHVS and CDR2 FNYEAQ. The CDR3 runs to 15 residues. Trimming cost V 1 base and J 2 bases, with 12 bases left between them. CDR3 loop: CASSLEGGLTYEQYF. The CDR3 DNA follows: TGTGCCAGCAGCTTAGAGGGGGGACTGACCTACGAGCAGTACTTC.

This clonotype was found many times. The CDR3 nucleotides are TGTGCCAGCAGCCAACAGGGGTATGGCTACACCTTC. Its translation: CASSQQGYGYTF. The V gene is TRBV12-3 or TRBV12-4, the J gene TRBJ1-2, with TRBD1 matching over 7 bases. This CDR3 contains 12 residues. Trimming at V came to 6 bases and at J to 5 bases, leaving 3 bases not matched to a gene.

This clonotype was detected a few times. V and J are TRBV10-3 and TRBJ1-3; D unclear. V dropped 4 bases and J dropped 0 bases, with 4 bases sitting between them. Germline CDR1 reads ENHRY; CDR2 reads SYGVKD. The CDR3 has 13 residues. In DNA, the CDR3 is TGTGCCATCAGTGCTGTCTCTGGAAACACCATATATTTT. The encoded protein is CAISAVSGNTIYF.

The chain is built from TRBV4-2 and TRBJ2-7; perhaps D is TRBD1 or TRBD2 (5 bases each). The V gene lost 0 bases and the J gene lost 3 bases, with 9 bases spanning the gap. Germline V gene lookup returns CDR1 LGHNA and CDR2 YNFKEQ. This CDR3 is 14 amino acids long. CDR3 region: CASSQERDHYEQYF. CDR3 nucleotide sequence: TGTGCCAGCAGCCAAGAGAGGGACCACTACGAGCAGTACTTC.

This clonotype was seen a handful of times. The chain couples TRBV24-1 to TRBJ2-7; the D gene could be TRBD1 or TRBD2 (5 bases each). V was pared by 4 bases and J by 3 bases, with 15 bases between. Germline CDR1 KGHDR, CDR2 SFDVKD. The CDR3 spans 15 residues. CDR3 nucleotides: TGTGCCACCAGTGAGTCCGGGACGGCGATCTACGAGCAGTACTTC. Protein: CATSESGTAIYEQYF.

The chain combines TRBV5-6 with TRBJ2-7; no reliable D call. The germline V and J ends were trimmed by 1 base and 7 bases, with 12 bases remaining between them. Germline assignment: CDR1 SGHDT and CDR2 YYEEEE. This CDR3 is 13 amino acids long. As DNA, the CDR3 is TGTGCCAGCAGCTTGCTCCCTCGCTCGGAGCAGTACTTC. It specifies CASSLLPRSEQYF. The full variable domain, in which reference TRBV5-6 and TRBJ2-7 provide the parts outside the CDR3, is DAGVTQSPTHLIKTRGQQVTLRCSPKSGHDTVSWYQQALGQGPQFIFQYYEEEERQRGNFPDRFSGHQFPNYSSELNVNALLLGDSALYLCASSLLPRSEQYFGPGTRLTVT.

This clonotype was counted at least ten times. The gene calls are TRBV6-5 and TRBJ2-3; no firm D call. V was shortened by 4 bases and J by 6 bases, with 20 bases between the two germline ends. CDR1 is MNHEY, CDR2 SVGAGI, per germline. The CDR3 has 16 residues. The CDR3 nucleotides read TGTGCCAGCAGTTCCGGCCTGATACGGGTTGTGGATACGCAGTATTTT. This gives the protein CASSSGLIRVVDTQYF.

The chain links TRBV10-2 to TRBJ1-1; D is unclear. CDR3 length: 14 amino acids. The germline gives CDR1 WSHSY, CDR2 SAAADI. V lost 7 bases and J lost 4, with 16 bases in between. CDR3 in amino acids: CASTEWASGTEAFF. CDR3 DNA: TGCGCCAGCACAGAGTGGGCGTCGGGCACTGAAGCTTTCTTT.

In this sample, this clonotype turned up a few times. The genes are TRBV20-1 and TRBJ2-7; 9 bases map to TRBD2. The CDR3 length is 15 residues. The trim removed 3 bases at V and 2 bases at J, leaving 8 bases unmatched. The germline gives CDR1 DFQATT, CDR2 SNEGSKA (reference sequence). The CDR3 DNA reads TGCAGTGCTAGCGGTCTGACTAGCGGTACCTACGAGCAGTACTTC. Protein product: CSASGLTSGTYEQYF.

The CDR3 reads CASRRDGTANTEAFF. CDR3 in DNA: TGTGCCAGCAGAAGGGATGGGACAGCGAACACTGAAGCTTTCTTT. The J gene is TRBJ1-1, the V gene TRBV12-3 or TRBV12-4; 7 bases fit TRBD1. With V trimmed by 6 bases and J by 1 base, 8 bases remained unmatched. The CDR3 loop spans 15 amino acids.

This clonotype occurred a few times. V and J are TRBV6-2 or TRBV6-3 and TRBJ2-7; the D is unclear. The CDR3 is 11 residues long. Germline V CDR1 and CDR2: MNHEY, SVGEGT. V lost 2 bases to trimming and J lost 12 bases, with 11 bases between them. The CDR3: CASSYSTTPYF. The CDR3 DNA sequence: TGTGCCAGCAGTTACAGCACCACCCCGTACTTC.

V and J are TRBV5-1 and TRBJ2-7; perhaps TRBD1 as D (6 bases). Germline CDR1 reads SGHRS; CDR2 reads YFSETQ. V lost 2 bases and J lost 3, with 9 bases in between. This CDR3 is 13 amino acids long. CDR3 loop: CASSFGQIYEQYF. The CDR3 DNA sequence: TGCGCCAGCAGCTTTGGACAGATCTACGAGCAGTACTTC. Together with reference TRBV5-1 and TRBJ2-7, the CDR3 gives the full variable domain: KAGVTQTPRYLIKTRGQQVTLSCSPISGHRSVSWYQQTPGQGLQFLFEYFSETQRNKGNFPGRFSGRQFSNSRSEMNVSTLELGDSALYLCASSFGQIYEQYFGPGTRLTVT.

The sample holds one count of this clonotype. The chain joins TRBV7-2 to TRBJ2-5, with a weak D call TRBD2 (6 bases). The V and J ends lost 5 bases and 2 bases respectively, with 15 bases between them. This CDR3 has 15 amino acids. Germline-derived CDR1 and CDR2 are SGHTA and FQGNSA. The DNA of the CDR3 is TGTGCCAGCAGCGGAGGGTACAGGAAGCAAGAGACCCAGTACTTC. This encodes CASSGGYRKQETQYF.

The chain recombines TRBV28 with TRBJ2-1, with 9 bases matching TRBD2. This CDR3 is 16 amino acids long. CDR1 is MDHEN, CDR2 SYDVKM, per germline. The V gene end was trimmed by 5 bases and the J gene end by 4 bases; junction bases not matched to a gene: 9. The CDR3 coding sequence is TGTGCCAGCAGTAACCCTGGAGCGGGAGGTTACAATGAGCAGTTCTTC. Its translation: CASSNPGAGGYNEQFF. Full variable domain (missing parts from reference TRBV28 and TRBJ2-1): DVKVTQSSRYLVKRTGEKVFLECVQDMDHENMFWYRQDPGLGLRLIYFSYDVKMKEKGDIPEGYSVSREKKERFSLILESASTNQTSMYLCASSNPGAGGYNEQFFGPGTRLTVL.

In this sample, this clonotype turned up a few times. This chain uses TRBV6-2 or TRBV6-3 with TRBJ2-1; D call uncertain. CDR3 length: 15 amino acids. V dropped 2 bases and J dropped 0 bases, with 8 bases sitting between them. CDR1 MNHEY and CDR2 SVGEGT come from the germline V gene. Here the CDR3 DNA reads TGTGCCAGCAGTTACGGGCGAAGCTCCTACAATGAGCAGTTCTTC. Protein product: CASSYGRSSYNEQFF.

The V gene is TRBV11-2, the J gene TRBJ2-1; TRBD1 is a possible D gene (6 bases). Germline CDR1 SGHAT, CDR2 FQNNGV. V was trimmed by 3 bases and J by 5 bases, leaving 14 bases between them. The CDR3 contains 15 residues. The CDR3 is CASSFRQGPDNEQFF. CDR3 bases: TGTGCCAGCAGCTTCCGCCAGGGGCCGGACAATGAGCAGTTCTTC. Full variable domain (missing parts from reference TRBV11-2 and TRBJ2-1): EAGVAQSPRYKIIEKRQSVAFWCNPISGHATLYWYQQILGQGPKLLIQFQNNGVVDDSQLPKDRFSAERLKGVDSTLKIQPAKLEDSAVYLCASSFRQGPDNEQFFGPGTRLTVL.

V and J are TRBV4-1 and TRBJ1-4; D gene ambiguous. Trimming removed 3 bases from V and 8 bases from J, with 16 bases in between. Looked up from germline, CDR1 is MGHRA and CDR2 is YSYEKL. CDR3 length equals 15 residues. The CDR3 DNA reads as TGCGCCAGCAGCCAGTTACAGACTACGGGGGAAAAACTGTTTTTT. Amino acid sequence: CASSQLQTTGEKLFF.

This clonotype was seen a few times. The CDR3 reads CASSPEAAYNEQFF. For the CDR3, the DNA is TGTGCCAGCAGTCCCGAGGCAGCCTACAATGAGCAGTTCTTC. V and J are TRBV25-1 and TRBJ2-1; no firm D call. Trimming took off 5 bases at V and 2 bases at J, with 10 bases between the two ends. This CDR3 has 14 residues. Per the germline V gene, CDR1 is MGHDK and CDR2 is SYGVNS.

The chain joins TRBV12-3 or TRBV12-4 to TRBJ2-1, with 7 bases fitting TRBD2. V was pared by 8 bases and J by 8 bases, with 9 bases of the junction left unmatched. The CDR3 contains 13 residues. CDR3 sequence (DNA): TGTGCCAGCCGTCGGCTAGCGGACTATGAGCAGTTCTTC. Encoded protein: CASRRLADYEQFF.

The chain recombines TRBV11-1 with TRBJ2-6, with D maybe TRBD1 (6 bases). The germline V gene encodes CDR1 SGHAT and CDR2 FQDESV (reference sequence). This CDR3 spans 18 amino acids. V was trimmed by 7 bases and J by 0 bases, leaving 19 bases between them. CDR3 nucleotides: TGTGCCAGCACCAGTATTACAGGGCCATTCTCTGGGGCCAACGTCCTGACTTTC. Translated, it gives CASTSITGPFSGANVLTF.

This clonotype occurred a few times. This chain joins TRBV6-1 and TRBJ2-7, with unresolved D. This CDR3 has 13 amino acids. Looked up from germline, CDR1 is MNHNS and CDR2 is SASEGT. Trimming stripped 2 bases from V and 5 bases from J, with 10 bases between. The CDR3 region has the DNA TGTGCCAGCAGTGAAATCATTGGGAACGAGCAGTACTTC. Translating it yields CASSEIIGNEQYF.

The V and J genes are TRBV14 and TRBJ2-3; 13 bases map to TRBD2. Unmatched junction bases numbered 27, after V lost 4 bases and J lost 2 bases. This CDR3 comprises 24 residues. Per the germline V gene, CDR1 is SGHDN and CDR2 is FVKESK. The DNA for the CDR3 is TGTGCCAGCAGCCCAATATCCGGGACTAGCGGGACTACCTTCACCCGGAGGGTCACAGATACGCAGTATTTT. This gives the protein CASSPISGTSGTTFTRRVTDTQYF.

The gene calls are TRBV4-2 and TRBJ2-3, with no clear D. V shed 0 bases and J shed 2 bases, with 6 bases lying between them. Germline assignment: CDR1 LGHNA and CDR2 YNFKEQ. The CDR3 has 14 amino acids. The CDR3 coding sequence is TGTGCCAGCAGCCAAGATGGCCCCACAGATACGCAGTATTTT. Encoded protein: CASSQDGPTDTQYF.

The chain links TRBV20-1 to TRBJ2-3, with 10 bases that match TRBD2. V shed 6 bases, J shed 3 bases, and the junction held 9 bases outside the gene matches. CDR3 size: 15 residues. The V gene's germline CDR1 is DFQATT and CDR2 SNEGSKA (reference sequence). The CDR3 loop reads CSAQASGRGTDTQYF. In DNA, the CDR3 is TGCAGTGCGCAAGCTAGCGGGAGAGGGACAGATACGCAGTATTTT.

This clonotype was seen ten or more times. The chain combines TRBV7-8 with TRBJ2-1; D is perhaps TRBD1 (6 bases). Looked up from germline, CDR1 is SGHVS and CDR2 is FQNEAQ. The CDR3 loop spans 13 amino acids. V lost 5 bases and J 6 bases, leaving 11 bases between the germline ends. CDR3 DNA: TGTGCCAGCAGCCTCGACAGGTCCAATGAGCAGTTCTTC. This gives the protein CASSLDRSNEQFF.

The chain uses TRBV25-1 and TRBJ2-2; TRBD1 aligns across 7 bases. Germline V CDR1 and CDR2: MGHDK, SYGVNS. This CDR3 region has 14 residues. J was trimmed by 5 bases and V by 5 bases; bases with no gene match: 5. The DNA for the CDR3 is TGTGCCAGCAGTTCGACAGGGAGAACCGGGGAGCTGTTTTTT. Residues: CASSSTGRTGELFF.